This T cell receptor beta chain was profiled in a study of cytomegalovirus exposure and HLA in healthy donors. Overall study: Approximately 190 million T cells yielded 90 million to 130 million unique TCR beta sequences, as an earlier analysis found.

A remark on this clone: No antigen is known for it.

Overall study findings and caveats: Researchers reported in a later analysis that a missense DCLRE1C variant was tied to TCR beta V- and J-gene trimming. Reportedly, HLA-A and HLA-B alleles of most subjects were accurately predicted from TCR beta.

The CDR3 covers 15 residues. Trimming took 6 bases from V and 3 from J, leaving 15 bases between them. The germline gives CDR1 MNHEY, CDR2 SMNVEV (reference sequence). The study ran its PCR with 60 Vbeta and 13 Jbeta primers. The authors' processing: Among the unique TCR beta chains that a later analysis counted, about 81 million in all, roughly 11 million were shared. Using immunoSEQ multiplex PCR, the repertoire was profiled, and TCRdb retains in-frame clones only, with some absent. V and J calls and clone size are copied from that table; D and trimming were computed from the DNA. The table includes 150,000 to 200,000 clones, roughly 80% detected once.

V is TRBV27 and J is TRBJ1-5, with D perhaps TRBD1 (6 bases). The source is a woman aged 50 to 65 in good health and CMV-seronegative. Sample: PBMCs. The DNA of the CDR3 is TGTGCCAGCAGAAGGGGGGGTCGGGACAATCAGCCCCAGCATTTT. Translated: CASRRGGRDNQPQHF.